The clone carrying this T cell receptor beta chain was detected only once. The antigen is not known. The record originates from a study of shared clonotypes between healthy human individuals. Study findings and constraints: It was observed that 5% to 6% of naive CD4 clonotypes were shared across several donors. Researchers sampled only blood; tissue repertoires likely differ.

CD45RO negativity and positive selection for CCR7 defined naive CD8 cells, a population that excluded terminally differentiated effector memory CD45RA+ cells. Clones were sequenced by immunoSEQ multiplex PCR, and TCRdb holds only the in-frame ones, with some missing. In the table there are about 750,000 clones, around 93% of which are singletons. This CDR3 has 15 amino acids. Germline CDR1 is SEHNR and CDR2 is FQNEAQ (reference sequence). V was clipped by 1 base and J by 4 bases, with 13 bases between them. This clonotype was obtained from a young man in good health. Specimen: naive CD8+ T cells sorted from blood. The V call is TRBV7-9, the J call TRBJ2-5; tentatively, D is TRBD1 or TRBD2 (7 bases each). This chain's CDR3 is CASSLVTGEGETQYF. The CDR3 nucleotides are TGTGCCAGCAGCTTAGTAACAGGGGAGGGAGAGACCCAGTACTTC.